The 13 T cell receptor beta chains below were found in one sample sequenced in a study of cytomegalovirus exposure and HLA in healthy donors. Vbeta (60) and Jbeta (13) primers were used in the PCR. Sequenced by immunoSEQ multiplex PCR; TCRdb stores in-frame clones only, minus some. Found here are about 140,000 clones, roughly 80% of them singletons; the top ten hold over 3%. Sequenced sample: PBMCs. The source is a female donor in good health and CMV-seronegative.

The V gene is TRBV9, the J gene TRBJ1-1; 9 bases align to TRBD1. With 3 bases clipped from V and 6 bases from J, the junction kept 9 bases outside the gene matches. The V gene's germline CDR1 is SGDLS and CDR2 YYNGEE. The CDR3 is made up of 15 amino acids. CDR3 nucleotide sequence: TGTGCCAGCAGCGAGACCGGGACAGGGTTTTCTGAAGCTTTCTTT. This sequence encodes CASSETGTGFSEAFF.

This clone occurred once. The chain is built from TRBV7-2 and TRBJ2-1; D unresolved. The germline V gene has CDR1 SGHTA and CDR2 FQGNSA. Trimming stripped 0 bases from V and 9 bases from J, with 3 bases between. The CDR3 has 11 amino acids. The CDR3 spells CASSLAAEQFF. In nucleotides, the CDR3 is TGTGCCAGCAGCTTAGCGGCTGAGCAGTTCTTC.

This clone was observed a handful of times. The gene calls are TRBV7-3 and TRBJ2-6; D uncertain. This CDR3 is 14 amino acids long. The germline CDR1 and CDR2 sequences are SGHTA and FQGTGA. The V end was cut by 3 bases, the J end by 4 bases, with 7 bases between. The CDR3 sequence: CASSFRGGANVLTF. The DNA of the CDR3 is TGTGCCAGCAGCTTTCGAGGCGGGGCCAACGTCCTGACTTTC.

The rearrangement links TRBV5-6 to TRBJ2-3; 11 bases are shared with TRBD1. J was trimmed by 5 bases and V by 4 bases; bases with no gene match: 9. Germline V lookup: CDR1 SGHDT, CDR2 YYEEEE. The CDR3 runs 16 residues. CDR3 loop: CASSGFGQGAGDTQYF. As DNA, the CDR3 is TGTGCCAGCAGCGGCTTCGGACAGGGGGCGGGAGATACGCAGTATTTT.

The V and J genes are TRBV7-2 and TRBJ2-5, with a tentative D call TRBD1 (6 bases). The CDR3 consists of 14 residues. Germline V gives CDR1 SGHTA, CDR2 FQGNSA. V was pared by 1 base and J by 1 base, with 7 bases between. The CDR3: CASSLGRGQETQYF. In DNA form, the CDR3 reads TGTGCCAGCAGCTTAGGCAGGGGCCAAGAGACCCAGTACTTC.

The genes are TRBV14 and TRBJ2-7; perhaps TRBD2 as D (6 bases). CDR3 length equals 15 residues. Per the germline V gene, CDR1 is SGHDN and CDR2 is FVKESK. The V end lost 0 bases, the J end lost 3 bases, and 12 bases lay between the germline ends. CDR3 region: CASSQESGRNYEQYF. In DNA form, the CDR3 reads TGTGCCAGCAGCCAAGAGAGTGGGAGGAACTACGAGCAGTACTTC.

CDR3 amino acids: CASRAGQYNEQFF. The CDR3 DNA sequence: TGTGCCAGCAGGGCCGGACAGTACAATGAGCAGTTCTTC. This sequence joins TRBV9 and TRBJ2-1; tentative D call: TRBD1 (6 bases). Per germline, CDR1 SGDLS and CDR2 YYNGEE. With 5 bases removed from V and 4 bases from J, the gap between germline ends came to 10 bases. The CDR3 loop spans 13 amino acids.

This chain joins TRBV19 and TRBJ1-5, with 7 positions matching TRBD1. The trim removed 3 bases at V and 11 bases at J, leaving 4 bases unmatched. This CDR3 is built from 12 residues. Germline loops: CDR1 LNHDA, CDR2 SQIVND (reference sequence). The CDR3 region has the DNA TGTGCCAGTAGTATGGCAGGGACAGCCCAGCATTTT. It is translated as CASSMAGTAQHF.

The V call is TRBV19, the J call TRBJ2-7; 8 nucleotides align to TRBD2. V trimming: 1 base; J trimming: 4 bases; junction bases outside the gene matches: 6. The CDR3 length is 15 residues. From germline, CDR1 is LNHDA and CDR2 SQIVND (reference sequence). This CDR3 is CASSIARRGAYEQYF. In nucleotides, the CDR3 is TGTGCCAGTAGTATAGCTCGGCGGGGGGCTTACGAGCAGTACTTC. The whole variable domain, filled in from reference TRBV19 and TRBJ2-7, reads DGGITQSPKYLFRKEGQNVTLSCEQNLNHDAMYWYRQDPGQGLRLIYYSQIVNDFQKGDIAEGYSVSREKKESFPLTVTSAQKNPTAFYLCASSIARRGAYEQYFGPGTRLTVT.

This chain links TRBV7-6 with TRBJ2-4; D might be TRBD2 (7 bases). Germline lookup yields CDR1 SGHVS and CDR2 FNYEAQ. This CDR3 is built from 15 residues. V lost 1 base and J 4 bases, leaving 11 bases between the germline ends. For the CDR3, the DNA is TGTGCCAGCAGCTTAGGTGCGGGGGCAAAAAACATTCAGTACTTC. This translates into CASSLGAGAKNIQYF.

The chain employs TRBV2 and TRBJ2-5; possibly TRBD1 for D (6 bases). The J call could be wrong; TRBJ2-7 is a better fit for the DNA end. The CDR3 runs 12 residues. Germline CDR1 SNHLY, CDR2 FYNNEI. CDR3 in amino acids: CASIQGSYEQYF. For the CDR3, the DNA is TGTGCCAGTATACAGGGTTCCTACGAGCAGTACTTC.

This chain uses TRBV7-9 with TRBJ2-2; D possibly corresponds to TRBD2 (6 bases). V lost 3 bases and J lost 0, with 8 bases in between. Germline V gene sequence: CDR1 SEHNR, CDR2 FQNEAQ (reference sequence). The CDR3 runs to 15 residues. CDR3 sequence (DNA): TGTGCCAGCAGCTTGACGGGGGCGAACACCGGGGAGCTGTTTTTT. Translation: CASSLTGANTGELFF. The variable domain in full, completed from reference TRBV7-9 and TRBJ2-2, reads DTGVSQNPRHKITKRGQNVTFRCDPISEHNRLYWYRQTLGQGPEFLTYFQNEAQLEKSRLLSDRFSAERPKGSFSTLEIQRTEQGDSAMYLCASSLTGANTGELFFGEGSRLTVL.

The chain recombines TRBV7-9 with TRBJ2-1, with a weak D call TRBD2 (6 bases). V was pared by 3 bases and J by 4 bases, with 16 bases between. The V gene's germline CDR1 is SEHNR and CDR2 FQNEAQ (reference sequence). The CDR3 runs to 16 residues. The CDR3 reads CASSFVGGSQYNEQFF. CDR3 nucleotide sequence: TGTGCCAGCAGCTTTGTTGGAGGGAGCCAATACAATGAGCAGTTCTTC.